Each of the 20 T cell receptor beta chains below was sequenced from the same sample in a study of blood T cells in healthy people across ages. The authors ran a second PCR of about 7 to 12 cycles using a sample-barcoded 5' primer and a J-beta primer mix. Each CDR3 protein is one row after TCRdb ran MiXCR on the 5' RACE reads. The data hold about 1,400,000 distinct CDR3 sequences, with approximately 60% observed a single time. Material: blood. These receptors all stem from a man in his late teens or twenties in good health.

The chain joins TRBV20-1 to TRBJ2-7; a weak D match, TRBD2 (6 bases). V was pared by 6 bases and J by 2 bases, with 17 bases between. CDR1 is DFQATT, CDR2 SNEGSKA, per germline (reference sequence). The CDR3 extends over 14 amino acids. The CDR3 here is CSAFRDLYAYEQYF. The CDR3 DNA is TGCAGTGCCTTCCGGGACTTATACGCCTACGAGCAGTACTTC.

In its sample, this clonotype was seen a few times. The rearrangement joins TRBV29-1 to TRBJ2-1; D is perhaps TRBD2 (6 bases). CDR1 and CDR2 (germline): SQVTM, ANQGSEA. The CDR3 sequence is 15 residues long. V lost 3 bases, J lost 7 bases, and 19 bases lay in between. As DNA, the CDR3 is TGCAGCGTTGAGGAGGGGTCTCAATCTCCGAATGAGCAGTTCTTC. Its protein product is CSVEEGSQSPNEQFF.

Here the CDR3 reads CASSQWSGIYNEQFF. CDR3 coding DNA: TGTGCCAGCAGCCAGTGGAGCGGGATCTACAATGAGCAGTTCTTC. The chain recombines TRBV12-3 or TRBV12-4 with TRBJ2-1; 7 bases are a match to TRBD2. This CDR3 contains 15 residues. V trimming: 6 bases; J trimming: 3 bases; junction bases outside the gene matches: 8.

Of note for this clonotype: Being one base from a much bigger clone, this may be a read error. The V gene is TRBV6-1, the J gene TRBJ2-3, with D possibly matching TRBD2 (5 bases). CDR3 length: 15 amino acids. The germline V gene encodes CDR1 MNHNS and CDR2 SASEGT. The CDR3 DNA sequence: TGTGCCCGCAGTGAAGGGAGTGGGAACACAGATACGCAGTATTTT. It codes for CARSEGSGNTDTQYF.

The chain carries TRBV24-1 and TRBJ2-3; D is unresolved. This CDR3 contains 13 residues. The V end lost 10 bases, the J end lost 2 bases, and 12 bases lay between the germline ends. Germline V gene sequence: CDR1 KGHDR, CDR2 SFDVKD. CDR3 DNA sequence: TGTGCCACAAACTGCCCAGACACAGATACGCAGTATTTT. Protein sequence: CATNCPDTDTQYF.

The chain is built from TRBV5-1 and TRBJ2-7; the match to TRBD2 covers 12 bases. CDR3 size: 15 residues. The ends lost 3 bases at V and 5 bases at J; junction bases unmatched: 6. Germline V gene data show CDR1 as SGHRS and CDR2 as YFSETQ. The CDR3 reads CASSSRLAGVDEQYF. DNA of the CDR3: TGCGCCAGCAGCTCGAGACTAGCGGGAGTTGACGAGCAGTACTTC.

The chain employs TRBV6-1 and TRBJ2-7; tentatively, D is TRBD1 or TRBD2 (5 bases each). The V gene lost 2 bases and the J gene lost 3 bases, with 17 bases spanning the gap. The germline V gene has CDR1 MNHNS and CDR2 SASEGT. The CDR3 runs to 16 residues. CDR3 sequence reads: CASSEWDGTTGYEQYF. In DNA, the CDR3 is TGTGCCAGCAGTGAATGGGACGGGACGACGGGCTACGAGCAGTACTTC.

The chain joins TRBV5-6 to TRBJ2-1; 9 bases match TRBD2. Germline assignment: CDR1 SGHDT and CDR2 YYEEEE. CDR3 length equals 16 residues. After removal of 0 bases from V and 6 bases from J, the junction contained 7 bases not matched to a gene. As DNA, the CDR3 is TGTGCCAGCAGCTTGGCCAAGGGACTAGCTACCAATGAGCAGTTCTTC. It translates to CASSLAKGLATNEQFF.

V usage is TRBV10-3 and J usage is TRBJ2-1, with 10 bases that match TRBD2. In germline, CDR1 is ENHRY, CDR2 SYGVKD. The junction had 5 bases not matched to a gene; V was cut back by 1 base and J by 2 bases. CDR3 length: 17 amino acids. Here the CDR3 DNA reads TGTGCCATCAGTGAGTTCGGGCTAGCGGGGGCCTACAATGAGCAGTTCTTC. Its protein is CAISEFGLAGAYNEQFF.

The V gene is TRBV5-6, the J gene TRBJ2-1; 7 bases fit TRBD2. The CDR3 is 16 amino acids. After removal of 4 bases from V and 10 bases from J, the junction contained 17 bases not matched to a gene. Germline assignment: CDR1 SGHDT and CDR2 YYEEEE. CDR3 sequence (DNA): TGTGCCAGCAGCCTGAGACTAGCCTGGACGAGGCCGGAGCAGTTCTTC. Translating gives CASSLRLAWTRPEQFF.

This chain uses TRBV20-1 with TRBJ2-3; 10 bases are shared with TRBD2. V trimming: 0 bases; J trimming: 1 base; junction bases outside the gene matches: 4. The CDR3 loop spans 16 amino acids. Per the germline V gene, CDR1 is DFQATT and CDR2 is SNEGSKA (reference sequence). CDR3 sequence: CSARDLAGVGTDTQYF. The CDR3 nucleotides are TGCAGTGCTAGAGACCTAGCGGGGGTGGGCACAGATACGCAGTATTTT.

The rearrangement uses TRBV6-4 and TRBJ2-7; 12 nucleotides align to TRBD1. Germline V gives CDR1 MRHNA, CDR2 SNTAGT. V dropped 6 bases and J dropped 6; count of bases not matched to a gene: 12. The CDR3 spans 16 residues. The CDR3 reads CASREEIGTGGCEQYF. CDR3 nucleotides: TGTGCCAGCAGGGAGGAAATAGGGACAGGGGGCTGCGAGCAGTACTTC.

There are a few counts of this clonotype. The CDR3 nucleotides are TGCAGCGTTGGATCGGGACTAGCGGGAGAATATGAGCAGTTCTTC. This translates into CSVGSGLAGEYEQFF. The chain uses TRBV29-1 and TRBJ2-1; TRBD2 agrees at 14 bases. The ends lost 4 bases at V and 8 bases at J; junction bases unmatched: 7. This CDR3 has 15 residues. In germline, CDR1 is SQVTM, CDR2 ANQGSEA.

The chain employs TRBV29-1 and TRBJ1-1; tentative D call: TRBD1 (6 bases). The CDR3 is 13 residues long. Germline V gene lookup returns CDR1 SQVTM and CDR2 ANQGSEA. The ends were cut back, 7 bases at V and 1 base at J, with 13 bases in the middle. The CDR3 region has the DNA TGCAGCGGCCGGGACACCCAGAACACTGAAGCTTTCTTT. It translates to CSGRDTQNTEAFF.

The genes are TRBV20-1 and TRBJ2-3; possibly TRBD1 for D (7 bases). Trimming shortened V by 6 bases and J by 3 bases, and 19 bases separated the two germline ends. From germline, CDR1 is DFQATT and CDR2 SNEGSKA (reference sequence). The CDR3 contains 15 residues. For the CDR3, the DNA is TGCAGTGCCGATCGCAGGGGGGAAGGGACAGATACGCAGTATTTT. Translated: CSADRRGEGTDTQYF.

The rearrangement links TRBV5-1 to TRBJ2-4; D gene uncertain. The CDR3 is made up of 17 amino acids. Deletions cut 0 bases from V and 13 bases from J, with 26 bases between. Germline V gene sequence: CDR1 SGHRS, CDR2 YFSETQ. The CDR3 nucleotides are TGCGCCAGCAGCTTGGGCCCTTACAAGGATCGGTCGGGTGAGCAGTACTTC. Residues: CASSLGPYKDRSGEQYF.

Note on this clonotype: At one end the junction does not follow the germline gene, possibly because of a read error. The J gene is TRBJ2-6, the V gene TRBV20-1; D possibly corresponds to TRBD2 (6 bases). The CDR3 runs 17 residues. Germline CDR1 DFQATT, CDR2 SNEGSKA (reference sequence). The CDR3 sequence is CSTSSGWRDSGANVLTF. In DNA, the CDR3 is TGCAGTACTAGTTCGGGGTGGAGGGACTCTGGGGCCAACGTCCTGACTTTC.

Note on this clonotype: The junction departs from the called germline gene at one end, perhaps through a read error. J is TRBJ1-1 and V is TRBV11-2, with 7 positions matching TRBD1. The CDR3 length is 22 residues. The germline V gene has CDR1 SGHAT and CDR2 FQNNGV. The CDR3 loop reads CASNLDLLATGSRCFLNTEAFF. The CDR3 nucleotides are TGTGCCAGCAACTTAGATTTATTGGCGACAGGGAGTCGCTGTTTCCTGAACACTGAAGCTTTCTTT. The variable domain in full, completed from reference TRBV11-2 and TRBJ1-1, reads EAGVAQSPRYKIIEKRQSVAFWCNPISGHATLYWYQQILGQGPKLLIQFQNNGVVDDSQLPKDRFSAERLKGVDSTLKIQPAKLEDSAVYLCASNLDLLATGSRCFLNTEAFFGQGTRLTVV.

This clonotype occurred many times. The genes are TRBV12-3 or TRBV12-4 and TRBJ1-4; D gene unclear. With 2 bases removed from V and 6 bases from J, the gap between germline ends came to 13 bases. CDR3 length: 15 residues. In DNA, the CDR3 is TGTGCCAGCAGTTTAAGCGGGTCCCGGGATGAAAAACTGTTTTTT. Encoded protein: CASSLSGSRDEKLFF.

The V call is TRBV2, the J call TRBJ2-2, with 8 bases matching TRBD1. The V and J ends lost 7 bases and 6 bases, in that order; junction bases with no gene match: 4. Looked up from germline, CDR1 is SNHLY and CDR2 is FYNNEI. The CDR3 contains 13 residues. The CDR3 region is CASTGQGPGELFF. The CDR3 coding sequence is TGTGCCAGCACCGGACAGGGTCCCGGGGAGCTGTTTTTT.